These 28 T cell receptor beta chains share one sample of origin, sequenced in a study of T cells after yellow fever vaccination. TCRdb re-called the 5' RACE reads through MiXCR, storing one row per CDR3 protein. Among 300,000 to 400,000 distinct CDR3 sequences listed, roughly 8.3% were seen once. This sample comprised PBMCs, obtained 45 days after the first yellow fever vaccination. Receptor source: a man between 18 and 35 years old who received the YFV17D yellow fever vaccine.

This clonotype was observed a few times. The chain combines TRBV19 with TRBJ1-1, with D unclear. The CDR3 runs to 15 residues. From germline, CDR1 is LNHDA and CDR2 SQIVND (reference sequence). Trimming removed 4 bases from V and 1 base from J, with 13 bases in between. This chain's CDR3 is CASSRGIQPNTEAFF. The CDR3 nucleotides are TGTGCCAGTAGTAGGGGTATTCAGCCGAACACTGAAGCTTTCTTT.

In its sample, this clonotype was seen a few times. This chain uses TRBV6-1 with TRBJ1-1, with TRBD1 matching 7 bases. The CDR3 consists of 14 residues. Germline loops: CDR1 MNHNS, CDR2 SASEGT. Germline trimming cut 5 bases from V and 2 bases from J; bases unmatched to any gene: 5. The CDR3 DNA sequence: TGTGCCAGCAGTAGAACAGGGGCCAACACTGAAGCTTTCTTT. It yields the protein CASSRTGANTEAFF.

As regards this clonotype: Compared with germline, one end of the junction differs, possibly owing to a read error. The chain couples TRBV7-7 to TRBJ2-3; TRBD2 matches at 11 bases. The CDR3 loop spans 17 amino acids. CDR1 is SSHAT and CDR2 is FNYEAQ in the germline V gene (reference sequence). For the CDR3, the DNA is TGTGCTAGCAGCTTGCCTCAACTAGCGGGGGATGGGGATACGCAGTATTTT. Residues: CASSLPQLAGDGDTQYF. The full variable domain, with the rest looked up from reference TRBV7-7 and TRBJ2-3, is GAGVSQSPRYKVTKRGQDVTLRCDPISSHATLYWYQQALGQGPEFLTYFNYEAQPDKSGLPSDRFSAERPEGSISTLTIQRTEQRDSAMYRCASSLPQLAGDGDTQYFGPGTRLTVL.

This clonotype was counted ten times or more. The rearrangement uses TRBV5-5 and TRBJ2-7; TRBD1 is a possible D gene (5 bases). CDR1 is SGHKS, CDR2 YYEKEE, per germline (reference sequence). Trimming left V 7 bases short and J 2 bases short, with 19 bases between. The CDR3 is 15 amino acids. The CDR3 is CASGQGHSLTYEQYF. In DNA form, the CDR3 reads TGTGCCAGCGGACAAGGTCATTCTCTCACCTACGAGCAGTACTTC.

V and J are TRBV10-3 and TRBJ1-6; 7 bases map to TRBD1. This CDR3 is 15 amino acids long. V was clipped by 0 bases and J by 6 bases; unmatched bases: 2. The germline gives CDR1 ENHRY, CDR2 SYGVKD. This CDR3 reads CAISESTGSNSPLHF. The CDR3 DNA follows: TGTGCCATCAGTGAGTCGACAGGGAGTAATTCACCCCTCCACTTT.

The V and J genes are TRBV5-1 and TRBJ2-5; D not resolved. CDR3 length: 14 amino acids. The V gene lost 3 bases and the J gene lost 4 bases, with 13 bases spanning the gap. Per germline, CDR1 SGHRS and CDR2 YFSETQ. The CDR3: CASSSGPVGETQYF. DNA of the CDR3: TGCGCCAGCAGCTCCGGACCGGTCGGAGAGACCCAGTACTTC.

This chain uses TRBV10-3 with TRBJ2-3; 8 nucleotides align to TRBD2. The V segment lost 7 bases and the J segment 4 bases; nucleotides outside the gene matches: 7. Germline CDR1 reads ENHRY; CDR2 reads SYGVKD. The CDR3 is 14 residues long. The CDR3 DNA reads as TGTGCCATCACGGCGGGGGGCCGGCCAGATACGCAGTATTTT. Residues: CAITAGGRPDTQYF.

This clonotype showed up just once. V usage is TRBV28 and J usage is TRBJ2-3, with 8 bases aligning to TRBD2. V was pared by 5 bases and J by 0 bases, with 4 bases of the junction left unmatched. The CDR3 has 15 amino acids. Germline V lookup: CDR1 MDHEN, CDR2 SYDVKM. CDR3 loop: CASSVGGGSTDTQYF. The CDR3, as DNA: TGTGCCAGCAGTGTCGGCGGGGGGAGCACAGATACGCAGTATTTT. Supplemented by reference TRBV28 and TRBJ2-3, the full variable domain reads DVKVTQSSRYLVKRTGEKVFLECVQDMDHENMFWYRQDPGLGLRLIYFSYDVKMKEKGDIPEGYSVSREKKERFSLILESASTNQTSMYLCASSVGGGSTDTQYFGPGTRLTVL.

There are a few counts of this clonotype. The chain uses TRBV3-1 and TRBJ1-2; D gene ambiguous. There are 13 residues in the CDR3. V shed 0 bases and J shed 6 bases, with 8 bases lying between them. Germline V gene data show CDR1 as LGHDT and CDR2 as YNNKEL (reference sequence). For the CDR3, the DNA is TGTGCCAGCAGCCAAGATGTCCCACATGGCTACACCTTC. Its protein is CASSQDVPHGYTF.

This clonotype was recorded once. One base away lies a much larger clone, so this may be a sequencing read error. This chain connects TRBV12-3 or TRBV12-4 to TRBJ1-2; 9 nucleotides align to TRBD1. CDR3 length: 14 residues. J was trimmed by 12 bases and V by 6 bases; bases with no gene match: 14. In DNA form, the CDR3 reads TGTGCCAGCAGCCAAGACAGGGGGAAAGGGGGCAACACCTTC. The encoded protein is CASSQDRGKGGNTF.

This clonotype has a count of ten or more. This chain joins TRBV20-1 and TRBJ1-1; tentative D call: TRBD1 (6 bases). The germline CDR1 and CDR2 sequences are DFQATT and SNEGSKA (reference sequence). This CDR3 spans 16 amino acids. V was cut by 3 bases and J by 5 bases, with 22 bases left in between. The CDR3 protein is CSASEAGASGATEAFF. The CDR3 DNA sequence: TGCAGTGCTAGTGAGGCAGGGGCGAGTGGAGCAACTGAAGCTTTCTTT.

The chain recombines TRBV24-1 with TRBJ2-2; 11 nucleotides match TRBD1. V gave up 9 bases and J gave up 3 bases; unmatched junction bases: 5. Germline lookup yields CDR1 KGHDR and CDR2 SFDVKD. The CDR3 runs to 15 residues. The CDR3 sequence is CATEGQGGYTGELFF. The CDR3 DNA is TGTGCCACCGAGGGACAGGGGGGGTACACCGGGGAGCTGTTTTTT.

The chain couples TRBV5-1 to TRBJ2-2, with 12 bases identical to TRBD2. The trim removed 3 bases at V and 6 bases at J, leaving 15 bases unmatched. The CDR3 covers 19 residues. Germline loops: CDR1 SGHRS, CDR2 YFSETQ. Here the CDR3 DNA reads TGCGCCAGCAGCTCGGAACTAGCGGGGGGACTTGGATCCGCCGGGGAGCTGTTTTTT. Translation gives CASSSELAGGLGSAGELFF. Variable domain in full (rest from reference TRBV5-1 and TRBJ2-2): KAGVTQTPRYLIKTRGQQVTLSCSPISGHRSVSWYQQTPGQGLQFLFEYFSETQRNKGNFPGRFSGRQFSNSRSEMNVSTLELGDSALYLCASSSELAGGLGSAGELFFGEGSRLTVL.

V gene TRBV5-1 combines with J gene TRBJ2-1, with D tentatively TRBD2 (6 bases). V lost 0 bases and J lost 8, with 9 bases in between. The CDR3 contains 13 residues. The germline CDR1 and CDR2 sequences are SGHRS and YFSETQ. The DNA for the CDR3 is TGCGCCAGCAGCTTGGGGGCTAGCGATGAGCAGTTCTTC. Amino acids: CASSLGASDEQFF.

The chain uses TRBV19 and TRBJ2-1, with 10 bases lining up with TRBD2. V shed 11 bases and J 12 bases; nucleotides not matched to a gene: 16. The CDR3 is 14 residues long. CDR1 and CDR2 from the germline V gene are LNHDA and SQIVND (reference sequence). The CDR3 coding sequence is TGTGCCTCCTCTACTAGCGGGGTTTCAATGCCGCAGTTCTTC. Its protein is CASSTSGVSMPQFF. The entire variable domain, with the rest obtained from reference TRBV19 and TRBJ2-1, is as follows: DGGITQSPKYLFRKEGQNVTLSCEQNLNHDAMYWYRQDPGQGLRLIYYSQIVNDFQKGDIAEGYSVSREKKESFPLTVTSAQKNPTAFYLCASSTSGVSMPQFFGPGTRLTVL.

This clonotype was picked up a small number of times. The CDR3 DNA reads TGTGCCTGGAGGATTTGGCCAGCTACCCAAGAGACCCAGTACTTC. This gives the protein CAWRIWPATQETQYF. V and J are TRBV30 and TRBJ2-5; D not certain. The CDR3 has 15 residues. CDR1 and CDR2 (germline): GTSNPN, SVGIG (reference sequence). V was shortened by 3 bases and J by 1 base, with 15 bases between the two germline ends.

This chain joins TRBV30 and TRBJ2-7, with D perhaps assigned TRBD1 or TRBD2 (6 bases each). The germline gives CDR1 GTSNPN, CDR2 SVGIG (reference sequence). V shed 0 bases and J shed 4 bases, with 13 bases lying between them. This CDR3 contains 14 residues. CDR3 loop: CAWSVGGVRYEQYF. CDR3 coding DNA: TGTGCCTGGAGTGTGGGGGGCGTGAGGTACGAGCAGTACTTC.

This clonotype appeared a few times. The chain links TRBV18 to TRBJ2-1; no reliable D call. The germline V gene encodes CDR1 KGHSH and CDR2 LQKENI. V was trimmed by 2 bases and J by 4 bases, leaving 6 bases between them. The CDR3 extends over 13 amino acids. The CDR3 nucleotides read TGTGCCAGCTCACCAATACAGTACAATGAGCAGTTCTTC. Translation gives CASSPIQYNEQFF.

This clonotype came up many times. V gene TRBV4-3 combines with J gene TRBJ1-1, with D possibly matching TRBD1 (5 bases). This CDR3 has 13 amino acids. V shed 3 bases and J shed 4 bases, with 9 bases lying between them. Germline V lookup: CDR1 LGHNA, CDR2 YSLEER. CDR3 protein: CASSQLGGTEAFF. The CDR3 nucleotides read TGCGCCAGCAGCCAGCTCGGGGGCACTGAAGCTTTCTTT.

There are a few counts of this clonotype. The chain recombines TRBV15 with TRBJ2-1, with 9 nucleotides matching TRBD2. J lost 4 bases, V lost 5 bases, and 9 bases had no gene match. The CDR3 is 16 residues long. Germline CDR1 LNHNV, CDR2 YYDKDF (reference sequence). This CDR3 is CATSASGANFYNEQFF. In DNA form, the CDR3 reads TGTGCCACCAGCGCTAGCGGGGCAAATTTTTACAATGAGCAGTTCTTC.

This chain connects TRBV20-1 to TRBJ1-2; tentatively, D is TRBD1 (6 bases). Trimming left V 2 bases short and J 4 bases short, with 20 bases between. The CDR3 covers 16 residues. Germline V gene data show CDR1 as DFQATT and CDR2 as SNEGSKA (reference sequence). The DNA of the CDR3 is TGCAGTGCTAGAAATGGGGGATCGGGGGCCGGCTATGGCTACACCTTC. Translating gives CSARNGGSGAGYGYTF.

This clonotype has a count of ten or more. J is TRBJ2-7 and V is TRBV7-2; 7 bases agree with TRBD1. J lost 4 bases, V lost 5 bases, and 8 bases had no gene match. Germline V gives CDR1 SGHTA, CDR2 FQGNSA. This CDR3 region has 14 residues. The CDR3 sequence: CASSLSEQGYEQYF. For the CDR3, the DNA is TGTGCCAGCAGCCTTTCCGAACAGGGGTACGAGCAGTACTTC.

The chain recombines TRBV4-3 with TRBJ1-4; weak D call: TRBD1 (5 bases). The germline V gene encodes CDR1 LGHNA and CDR2 YSLEER. V was pared by 2 bases and J by 4 bases, with 20 bases between. The CDR3 loop spans 18 amino acids. The CDR3 region has the DNA TGCGCCAGCAGCCAACGTAGGGGCCAAAGGGGCCTTAATGAAAAACTGTTTTTT. Its protein product is CASSQRRGQRGLNEKLFF.

The table lists this clonotype with many counts. The rearrangement uses TRBV5-5 and TRBJ1-2; no clear D gene. Looked up from germline, CDR1 is SGHKS and CDR2 is YYEKEE (reference sequence). Trimming cost V 6 bases and J 8 bases, with 23 bases left between them. The CDR3 has 15 residues. The CDR3 DNA reads TGTGCCAGCATACCCCGTACCAGAAACGATAGCGGCTACACCTTC. Protein sequence: CASIPRTRNDSGYTF. Full variable domain (rest looked up from reference TRBV5-5 and TRBJ1-2): DAGVTQSPTHLIKTRGQQVTLRCSPISGHKSVSWYQQVLGQGPQFIFQYYEKEERGRGNFPDRFSARQFPNYSSELNVNALLLGDSALYLCASIPRTRNDSGYTFGSGTRLTVV.

The chain employs TRBV6-5 and TRBJ1-6, with D uncertain. The CDR3 has 15 amino acids. Germline V gene sequence: CDR1 MNHEY, CDR2 SVGAGI. V was cut by 0 bases and J by 7 bases, with 10 bases left in between. CDR3 nucleotides: TGTGCCAGCAGTTACTCCGGGGTTGGGAATTCACCCCTCCACTTT. It translates to CASSYSGVGNSPLHF.

This clonotype was counted only a few times. The V call is TRBV19, the J call TRBJ2-3; unclear D gene. Germline V gene data show CDR1 as LNHDA and CDR2 as SQIVND (reference sequence). Trimming left V 2 bases short and J 1 base short, with 4 bases between. The CDR3 totals 13 residues. The CDR3 region is CASSIRGTDTQYF. The DNA for the CDR3 is TGTGCCAGTAGTATAAGGGGCACAGATACGCAGTATTTT.

This clonotype was observed a few times. The V call is TRBV21-1, the J call TRBJ2-5; TRBD2, the table's D call, was not compared with the DNA. TRBV21-1 is a listed pseudogene. The CDR3 runs to 15 residues. The CDR3 DNA sequence: TGTGCCAGCAGCAAAGCAGCGGGGTCCCCTGAGACCCAGTACTTC. It codes for CASSKAAGSPETQYF.

The chain joins TRBV12-3 or TRBV12-4 to TRBJ2-6; D gene unclear. V was pared by 4 bases and J by 2 bases, with 12 bases between. This CDR3 spans 16 amino acids. In nucleotides, the CDR3 is TGTGCCAGCAGTTCGGCGCTGATGGCTGGGGCCAACGTCCTGACTTTC. This sequence encodes CASSSALMAGANVLTF.